These 16 T cell receptor beta chains were all obtained from the same sample, sequenced in a study of blood T cell repertoires in COVID-19. Assay used: immunoSEQ multiplex PCR; TCRdb lists only in-frame clones, some missing. This table has about 9,000 clones, around 84% appearing once. The source material was peripheral blood. Source of these receptors: a human donor in a cohort sampled during active COVID-19.

The chain is built from TRBV6-5 and TRBJ1-2, with 8 bases identical to TRBD1. The CDR3 spans 15 residues. The germline CDR1 and CDR2 sequences are MNHEY and SVGAGI. V lost 5 bases, J lost 0 bases, and 5 bases stayed unmatched. The CDR3 reads CASSQGALANYGYTF. The CDR3 DNA sequence: TGTGCCAGCAGTCAGGGGGCTCTGGCTAACTATGGCTACACCTTC.

The CDR3 bases are TGTGCCAGCAGCCAAGGGGGAGTAAACGAGCAGTACTTC. This codes for CASSQGGVNEQYF. The chain uses TRBV3-1 (or the pseudogene TRBV3-2) and TRBJ2-7; D possibly corresponds to TRBD2 (5 bases). V was clipped by 1 base and J by 5 bases, with 9 bases between them. Germline assignment: CDR1 LGHDT and CDR2 YNNKEL (reference sequence). CDR3 length: 13 amino acids.

This chain uses TRBV7-9 with TRBJ2-5; tentatively, D is TRBD2 (6 bases). This CDR3 is 14 amino acids long. Trimming shortened V by 6 bases and J by 5 bases, and 16 bases separated the two germline ends. CDR1 is SEHNR, CDR2 FQNEAQ, per germline (reference sequence). In DNA, the CDR3 is TGTGCCAGCAGTCAGACTAGTAGTACCGAGACCCAGTACTTC. Protein product: CASSQTSSTETQYF.

J is TRBJ1-1 and V is TRBV5-4; D may be TRBD1 (5 bases). The CDR3 extends over 15 amino acids. Trimming pared 0 bases from V and 3 bases from J, leaving 12 bases between. Germline assignment: CDR1 SGHNT and CDR2 YYREEE (reference sequence). CDR3 coding DNA: TGTGCCAGCAGCTTGGCTGCGGGGGTGGACACTGAAGCTTTCTTT. It yields the protein CASSLAAGVDTEAFF.

The chain combines TRBV30 with TRBJ1-5; 9 nucleotides agree with TRBD1. CDR1 is GTSNPN, CDR2 SVGIG, per germline (reference sequence). The CDR3 totals 14 residues. The junction had 3 bases not matched to a gene; V was cut back by 1 base and J by 5 bases. For the CDR3, the DNA is TGTGCCTGGAGTGCCGGACAGGGGTATCAGCCCCAGCATTTT. Amino acid sequence: CAWSAGQGYQPQHF.

The chain carries TRBV7-2 and TRBJ2-1; 9 bases align to TRBD2. Per the germline V gene, CDR1 is SGHTA and CDR2 is FQGNSA. Unmatched junction bases numbered 6, after V lost 1 base and J lost 2 bases. The CDR3 extends over 17 amino acids. The CDR3 DNA sequence: TGTGCCAGCAGCTTAGTAGGCGGGGGGGCCACCTACAATGAGCAGTTCTTC. Its translation: CASSLVGGGATYNEQFF.

This chain links TRBV2 with TRBJ1-6; D is perhaps TRBD1 (6 bases). From germline, CDR1 is SNHLY and CDR2 FYNNEI. The CDR3 contains 14 residues. V dropped 2 bases and J dropped 13 bases, with 15 bases sitting between them. This CDR3 reads CASSEMTGQEPLHF. CDR3 bases: TGTGCCAGCAGTGAAATGACAGGACAAGAGCCCCTCCACTTT.

This clone was observed a handful of times. This sequence joins TRBV14 and TRBJ1-2; D remains unclear. The ends were cut back, 11 bases at V and 4 bases at J, with 8 bases in the middle. The CDR3 runs to 10 residues. Germline CDR1 reads SGHDN; CDR2 reads FVKESK. The CDR3 is CAGDSYGYTF. DNA of the CDR3: TGTGCCGGAGATAGCTATGGCTACACCTTC.

The chain combines TRBV5-5 with TRBJ2-1, with 13 bases identical to TRBD2. Germline assignment: CDR1 SGHKS and CDR2 YYEKEE (reference sequence). V dropped 3 bases and J dropped 0; count of bases not matched to a gene: 3. This CDR3 has 17 amino acids. The DNA of the CDR3 is TGTGCCAGCAGCTCCCGACTAGCGGGGGGCTCCTACAATGAGCAGTTCTTC. Its protein is CASSSRLAGGSYNEQFF.

This clone has just one count. Compared with germline, one end of the junction differs, possibly owing to a read error. The rearrangement links TRBV2 to TRBJ2-7; possible D gene TRBD1, 6 bases. CDR1 and CDR2 (germline): SNHLY, FYNNEI. This CDR3 region has 15 residues. CDR3 in amino acids: CASSEDRYRVHEQYF. The CDR3 nucleotides read TGTGCCAGCAGCGAAGATAGGTACAGGGTCCACGAGCAGTACTTC.

The V call is TRBV7-2, the J call TRBJ2-7, with unresolved D. The CDR3 length is 13 residues. The germline CDR1 and CDR2 sequences are SGHTA and FQGNSA. V was pared by 5 bases and J by 0 bases, with 8 bases between. The CDR3 sequence: CASSPDSSYEQYF. DNA for the CDR3: TGTGCCAGCAGCCCCGATAGCTCCTACGAGCAGTACTTC.

The chain carries TRBV19 and TRBJ1-1; TRBD1 agrees at 7 bases. Unmatched junction bases numbered 5, after V lost 6 bases and J lost 1 base. The CDR3 covers 14 residues. From germline, CDR1 is LNHDA and CDR2 SQIVND (reference sequence). CDR3 region: CASRSRDRNTEAFF. The CDR3, as DNA: TGTGCCAGTAGATCCCGGGACAGGAACACTGAAGCTTTCTTT.

This clone was found once. CDR3 sequence: CATSDPQGTAKDEQFF. CDR3 nucleotides: TGTGCCACCAGTGACCCGCAGGGGACCGCAAAAGATGAGCAGTTCTTC. The rearrangement links TRBV24-1 to TRBJ2-1; the D gene is possibly TRBD1 (6 bases). V was cut by 4 bases and J by 8 bases, with 20 bases left in between. The CDR3 is made up of 16 amino acids. In germline, CDR1 is KGHDR, CDR2 SFDVKD.

The gene calls are TRBV28 and TRBJ2-7, with unresolved D. With 2 bases removed from V and 5 bases from J, the gap between germline ends came to 4 bases. The CDR3 covers 11 residues. The germline CDR1 and CDR2 sequences are MDHEN and SYDVKM. Here the CDR3 reads CASSLVNEQYF. CDR3 sequence (DNA): TGTGCCAGCAGTTTAGTTAACGAGCAGTACTTC.

This rearrangement joins TRBV6-5 to TRBJ2-3, with TRBD2 identical over 11 bases. In germline, CDR1 is MNHEY, CDR2 SVGAGI. This CDR3 comprises 15 residues. After removal of 7 bases from V and 2 bases from J, the junction contained 5 bases not matched to a gene. CDR3 protein: CASILAGASTDTQYF. The CDR3 DNA follows: TGTGCCAGCATACTAGCGGGGGCCTCCACAGATACGCAGTATTTT.

J is TRBJ2-5 and V is TRBV5-8, with 7 positions matching TRBD1. The V and J ends lost 0 bases and 2 bases, in that order; junction bases with no gene match: 1. CDR3 length equals 14 residues. CDR1 and CDR2 (germline): SGHTS, YDEGEE. The chain's CDR3 is CASSLEQGQETQYF. DNA for the CDR3: TGTGCCAGCAGCTTGGAACAGGGGCAAGAGACCCAGTACTTC. Full variable domain (rest looked up from reference TRBV5-8 and TRBJ2-5): EAGVTQSPTHLIKTRGQQATLRCSPISGHTSVYWYQQALGLGLQFLLWYDEGEERNRGNFPPRFSGRQFPNYSSELNVNALELEDSALYLCASSLEQGQETQYFGPGTRLLVL.